The clone carrying this T cell receptor (beta chain) was counted a single time. The antigen is not known. The sample belongs to a study of T cells in Graves' hyperthyroidism and ophthalmopathy. The study excluded patients with uncontrolled infection, other autoimmune disease, pregnancy or lactation. PBMCs came from 9 to 10 ml fresh peripheral blood. RNA transcripts gave rise to amplified TCR beta CDR3 regions. The primer set for the first-round RT-PCR of the TCR CDR3 was HTBI. MiXCR was run by TCRdb on the multiplex PCR reads, yielding one entry per CDR3 protein. The data contain 650,000 to 850,000 distinct CDR3 sequences, over 15% of them singletons. With V trimmed by 4 bases and J by 2 bases, 5 bases remained unmatched. The CDR3 consists of 15 residues. Germline V lookup: CDR1 KGHSY, CDR2 FQNENV. General study points: A model using 13 V-J features told ophthalmopathy apart from stable hyperthyroidism.

The V and J genes are TRBV16 and TRBJ1-5; the match to TRBD1 covers 7 bases. The receptor's source is a woman between 45 and 65 years old with Graves' hyperthyroidism that later progressed to Graves' ophthalmopathy. The sequenced sample consisted of blood. The CDR3 spells CASSPKTGRNQPQHF. DNA for the CDR3: TGTGCCAGCAGCCCTAAGACAGGGCGCAATCAGCCCCAGCATTTT.